The T cell receptor beta chain described here comes from a study of blood T cells in healthy people across ages. Study findings and constraints: Investigators treated diversity estimates from one million T cells as underestimates. Unsorted PBMCs blocked a conclusive comparison of naive and antigen-experienced cells.

It was with a sample-barcoded 5' primer and a J-beta primer mix that a second PCR of roughly 6 to 12 cycles was run. Researchers report that a template-switch adaptor with 12 random nucleotides tagged each cDNA molecule. TCRdb redid the calling of the 5' RACE reads with MiXCR, one entry per CDR3 protein. The data show about a million distinct CDR3 sequences, less than 45% seen once. At least 6 million PBMCs were isolated per sample. V lost 0 bases to trimming and J lost 2 bases, with 20 bases between them. The CDR3 has 19 amino acids. This clonotype was observed a handful of times. Its cognate antigen is unknown.

Sequencing was done on a sample of blood. The V call is TRBV12-3 or TRBV12-4, the J call TRBJ1-5; no reliable D call. The receptor comes from a man between 18 and 35 years old in good health. CDR3 DNA: TGTGCCAGCAGTTTAGCGGGAGCCGATAATCCCGGAGGCAATCAGCCCCAGCATTTT. The encoded protein is CASSLAGADNPGGNQPQHF.